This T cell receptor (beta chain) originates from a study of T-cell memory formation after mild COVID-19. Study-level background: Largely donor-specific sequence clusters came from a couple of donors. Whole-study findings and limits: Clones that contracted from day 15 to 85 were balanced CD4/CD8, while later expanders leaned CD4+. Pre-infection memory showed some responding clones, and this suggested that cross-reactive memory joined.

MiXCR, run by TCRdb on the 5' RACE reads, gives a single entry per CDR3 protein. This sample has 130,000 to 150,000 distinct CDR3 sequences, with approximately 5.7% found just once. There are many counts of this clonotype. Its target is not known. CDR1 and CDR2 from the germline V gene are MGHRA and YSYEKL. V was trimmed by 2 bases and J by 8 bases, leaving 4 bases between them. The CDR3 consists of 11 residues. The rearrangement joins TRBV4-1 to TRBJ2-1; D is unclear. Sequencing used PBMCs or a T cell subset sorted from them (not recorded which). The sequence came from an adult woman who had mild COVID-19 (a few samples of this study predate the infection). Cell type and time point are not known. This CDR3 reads CASSQWDEQFF. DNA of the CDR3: TGCGCCAGCAGCCAATGGGATGAGCAGTTCTTC.